This TCR beta chain stems from a study of control samples from healthy donors and cancer patients (dated by TCRdb to about 2020). The germline V gene yields SNHLY for CDR1 and FYNNEI for CDR2. V lost 7 bases and J lost 7 bases; the stretch between them is 17 bases long. From the cysteine through the phenylalanine, the CDR3 covers 13 amino acids. Only the CDR3 DNA is retained, 39 bases long and in frame from the first base. The library was made by the immunoSEQ multiplex PCR assay. This immuneACCESS table, as held by TCRdb, lists in-frame sequences with V and J called but not all clones. Of the missing ones, under half trace to an unresolved V gene in checked studies; the others have no known cause. This sample gives 190,000 or so clones in total; around 93% of them show up just once. The ten top clones hold more than 1.1% of the sample. Of note for this clone: Its antigen remains unidentified. The input lacks base qualities; no much larger clone sits a single base away.

The sample was blood. The chain links TRBV2 with TRBJ2-7, and the D gene may be TRBD2, 5 bases matching. The TCR was taken from a man in his late teens or twenties in good health. This receptor has the CDR3 CASMVQRGWEQYF. The sequenced DNA is TGTGCCAGCATGGTCCAGCGAGGGTGGGAGCAGTACTTC.